The T cell receptor beta chain described here comes from a study of CD8 T cells in ankylosing spondylitis. Study-wide results and caveats: Characteristic, it appeared, of ankylosing spondylitis blood was a TCR beta motif of eight highly homologous variants.

V was shortened by 3 bases and J by 8 bases, with 11 bases between the two germline ends. Germline V gene data show CDR1 as DFQATT and CDR2 as SNEGSKA (reference sequence). The CDR3 runs to 12 residues. TCRdb used MiXCR to reprocess the 5' RACE reads, holding one entry per CDR3 protein. Found here are fewer than 400,000 distinct CDR3 sequences, 6.5% to 10% of them singletons; the top ten hold roughly 15%. This clonotype showed up just a few times. Antigen unknown. The V and J genes are TRBV20-1 and TRBJ2-4; perhaps TRBD2 as D (5 bases). The receptor was isolated from a male donor with ankylosing spondylitis. The material sequenced was blood, either unsorted or a sorted T cell fraction (not recorded which). CDR3 in DNA: TGCAGTGCTAGGCCCTCCGGGGACATTCAGTACTTC. It yields the protein CSARPSGDIQYF.